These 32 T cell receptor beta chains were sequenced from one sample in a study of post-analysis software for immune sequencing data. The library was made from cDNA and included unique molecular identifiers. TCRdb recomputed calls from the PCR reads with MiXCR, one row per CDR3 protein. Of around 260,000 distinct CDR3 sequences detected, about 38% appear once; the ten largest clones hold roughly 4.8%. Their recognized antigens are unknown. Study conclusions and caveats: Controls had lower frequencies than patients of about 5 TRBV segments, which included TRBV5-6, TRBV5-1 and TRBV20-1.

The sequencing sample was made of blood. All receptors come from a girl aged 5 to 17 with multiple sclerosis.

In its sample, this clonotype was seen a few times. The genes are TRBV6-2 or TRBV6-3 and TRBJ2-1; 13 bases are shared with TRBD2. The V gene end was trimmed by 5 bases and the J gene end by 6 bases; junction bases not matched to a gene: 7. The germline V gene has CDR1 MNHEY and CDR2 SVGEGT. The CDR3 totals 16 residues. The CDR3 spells CASSPLGLAGSNEQFF. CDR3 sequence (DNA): TGTGCCAGCAGTCCACTGGGACTAGCGGGATCCAATGAGCAGTTCTTC.

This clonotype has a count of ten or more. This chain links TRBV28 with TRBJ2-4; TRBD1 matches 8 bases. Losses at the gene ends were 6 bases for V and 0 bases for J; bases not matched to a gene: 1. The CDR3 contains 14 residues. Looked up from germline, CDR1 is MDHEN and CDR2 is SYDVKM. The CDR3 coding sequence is TGTGCCAGCAGGGACAGGGTAGCCAAAAACATTCAGTACTTC. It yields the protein CASRDRVAKNIQYF.

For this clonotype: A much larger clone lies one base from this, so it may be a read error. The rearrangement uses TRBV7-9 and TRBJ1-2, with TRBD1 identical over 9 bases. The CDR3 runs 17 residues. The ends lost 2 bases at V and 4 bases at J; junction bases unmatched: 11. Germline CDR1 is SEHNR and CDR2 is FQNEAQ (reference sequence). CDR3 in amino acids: CASSLMKGTGTTYGYTF. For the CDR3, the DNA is TGTGCCAGCAGCTTAATGAAAGGGACAGGGACTACCTATGGCTACACCTTC.

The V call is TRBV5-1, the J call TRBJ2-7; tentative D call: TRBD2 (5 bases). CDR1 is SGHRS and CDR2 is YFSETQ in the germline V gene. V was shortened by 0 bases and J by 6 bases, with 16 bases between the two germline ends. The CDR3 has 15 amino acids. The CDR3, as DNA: TGCGCCAGCAGCTTGGGGGTAGGGAGCACTCTCGAGCAGTACTTC. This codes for CASSLGVGSTLEQYF. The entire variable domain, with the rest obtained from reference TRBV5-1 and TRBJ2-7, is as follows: KAGVTQTPRYLIKTRGQQVTLSCSPISGHRSVSWYQQTPGQGLQFLFEYFSETQRNKGNFPGRFSGRQFSNSRSEMNVSTLELGDSALYLCASSLGVGSTLEQYFGPGTRLTVT.

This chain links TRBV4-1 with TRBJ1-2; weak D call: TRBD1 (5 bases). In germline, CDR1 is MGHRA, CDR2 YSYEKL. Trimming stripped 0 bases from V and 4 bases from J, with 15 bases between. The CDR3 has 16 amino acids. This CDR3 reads CASSQDPGRVSYGYTF. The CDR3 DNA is TGCGCCAGCAGCCAAGACCCGGGACGCGTGAGCTATGGCTACACCTTC.

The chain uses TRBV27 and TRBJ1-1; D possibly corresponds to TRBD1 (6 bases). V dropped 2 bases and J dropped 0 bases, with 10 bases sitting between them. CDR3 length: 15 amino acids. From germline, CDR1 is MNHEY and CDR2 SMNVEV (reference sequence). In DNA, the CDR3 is TGTGCCAGCAGTTTACACAGGGATTTGAACACTGAAGCTTTCTTT. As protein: CASSLHRDLNTEAFF.

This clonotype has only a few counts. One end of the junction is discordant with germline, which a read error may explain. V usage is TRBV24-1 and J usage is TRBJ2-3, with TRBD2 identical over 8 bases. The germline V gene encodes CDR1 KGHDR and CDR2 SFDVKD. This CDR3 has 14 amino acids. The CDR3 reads CASSEAGEIDTQYF. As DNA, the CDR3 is TGTGCCTCCAGTGAAGCGGGAGAGATAGATACGCAGTATTTT.

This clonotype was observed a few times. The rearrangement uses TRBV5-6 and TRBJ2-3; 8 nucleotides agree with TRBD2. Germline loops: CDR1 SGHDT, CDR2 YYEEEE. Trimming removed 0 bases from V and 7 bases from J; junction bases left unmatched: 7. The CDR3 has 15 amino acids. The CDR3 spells CASSLDGGGTYTQYF. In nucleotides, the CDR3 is TGTGCCAGCAGCTTGGACGGGGGGGGGACTTATACGCAGTATTTT.

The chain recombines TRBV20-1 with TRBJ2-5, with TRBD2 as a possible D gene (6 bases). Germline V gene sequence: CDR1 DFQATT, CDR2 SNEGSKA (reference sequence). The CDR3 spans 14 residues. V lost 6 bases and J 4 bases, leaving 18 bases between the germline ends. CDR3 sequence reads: CSAARAGGVETQYF. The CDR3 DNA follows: TGCAGTGCAGCCAGGGCAGGAGGGGTAGAGACCCAGTACTTC.

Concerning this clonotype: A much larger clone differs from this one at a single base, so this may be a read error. This CDR3 is CASSQEAAGVPYNEQYF. The CDR3 bases are TGTGCCAGCAGCCAAGAGGCAGCGGGAGTACCCTACAATGAGCAGTACTTC. The chain is built from TRBV3-1 and TRBJ2-1; TRBD2 matches 8 bases. The J call is uncertain, as TRBJ2-7 better fits the DNA end. The CDR3 sequence is 17 residues long. Germline CDR1 reads LGHDT; CDR2 reads YNNKEL (reference sequence).

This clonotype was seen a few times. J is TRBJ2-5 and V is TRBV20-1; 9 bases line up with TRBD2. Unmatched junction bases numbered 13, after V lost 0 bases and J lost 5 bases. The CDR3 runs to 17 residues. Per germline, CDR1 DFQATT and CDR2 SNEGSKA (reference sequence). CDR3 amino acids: CSARDLVSGSMWETQYF. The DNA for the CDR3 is TGCAGTGCTAGAGATCTCGTTAGCGGGAGCATGTGGGAGACCCAGTACTTC.

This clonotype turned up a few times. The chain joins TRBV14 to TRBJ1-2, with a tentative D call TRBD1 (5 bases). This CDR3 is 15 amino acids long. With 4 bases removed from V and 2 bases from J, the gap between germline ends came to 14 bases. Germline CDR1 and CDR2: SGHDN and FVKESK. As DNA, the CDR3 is TGTGCCAGCAGCCTACGGGACGGGCTCAACTATGGCTACACCTTC. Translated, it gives CASSLRDGLNYGYTF.

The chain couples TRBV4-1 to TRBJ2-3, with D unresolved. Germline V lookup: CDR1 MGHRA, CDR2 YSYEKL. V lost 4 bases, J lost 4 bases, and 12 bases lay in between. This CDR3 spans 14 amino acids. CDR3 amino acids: CASSPERSPDTQYF. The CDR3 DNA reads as TGCGCCAGCAGCCCGGAAAGGAGCCCAGATACGCAGTATTTT.

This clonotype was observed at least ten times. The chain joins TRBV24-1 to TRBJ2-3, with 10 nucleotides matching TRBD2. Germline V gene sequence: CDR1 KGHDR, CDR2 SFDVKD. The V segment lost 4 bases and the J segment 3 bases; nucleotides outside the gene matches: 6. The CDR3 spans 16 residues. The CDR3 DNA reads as TGTGCCACCAGTGACCGTAGCGGGGGGCTGACAGATACGCAGTATTTT. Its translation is CATSDRSGGLTDTQYF.

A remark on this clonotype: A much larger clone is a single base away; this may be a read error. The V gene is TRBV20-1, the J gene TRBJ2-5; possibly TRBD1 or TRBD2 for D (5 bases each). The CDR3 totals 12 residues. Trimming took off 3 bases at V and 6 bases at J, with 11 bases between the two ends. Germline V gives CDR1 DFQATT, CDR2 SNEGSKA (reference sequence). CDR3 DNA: TGCAGTGCTAGTCCAGGGAGACAGACCCAGTACTTC. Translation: CSASPGRQTQYF.

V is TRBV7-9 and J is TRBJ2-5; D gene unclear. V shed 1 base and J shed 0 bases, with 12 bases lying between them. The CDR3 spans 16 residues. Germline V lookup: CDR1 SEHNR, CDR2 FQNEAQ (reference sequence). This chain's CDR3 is CASSLVVQSYQETQYF. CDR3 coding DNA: TGTGCCAGCAGCTTAGTTGTACAGAGCTACCAAGAGACCCAGTACTTC.

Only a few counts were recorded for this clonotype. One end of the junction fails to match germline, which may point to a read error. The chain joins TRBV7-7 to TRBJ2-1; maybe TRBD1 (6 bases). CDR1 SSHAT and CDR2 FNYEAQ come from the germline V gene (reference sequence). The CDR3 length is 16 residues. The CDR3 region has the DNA TGTGCTAGCAGGTACCTCAAAAACAGGGACGACTTTGAGCAGTTCTTC. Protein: CASRYLKNRDDFEQFF.

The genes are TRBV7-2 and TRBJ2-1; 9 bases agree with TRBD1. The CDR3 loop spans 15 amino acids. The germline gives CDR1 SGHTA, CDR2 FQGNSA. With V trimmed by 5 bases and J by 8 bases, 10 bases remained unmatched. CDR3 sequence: CASSPWTGAKDEQFF. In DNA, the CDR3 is TGTGCCAGCAGCCCCTGGACAGGGGCTAAGGATGAGCAGTTCTTC.

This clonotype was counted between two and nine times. As DNA, the CDR3 is TGTGCCAGCAGCCCCGCGTATACTGAAGCTTTCTTT. As protein: CASSPAYTEAFF. The rearrangement links TRBV9 to TRBJ1-1; no firm D call. Trimming pared 4 bases from V and 5 bases from J, leaving 9 bases between. Germline V gene sequence: CDR1 SGDLS, CDR2 YYNGEE. The CDR3 covers 12 residues.

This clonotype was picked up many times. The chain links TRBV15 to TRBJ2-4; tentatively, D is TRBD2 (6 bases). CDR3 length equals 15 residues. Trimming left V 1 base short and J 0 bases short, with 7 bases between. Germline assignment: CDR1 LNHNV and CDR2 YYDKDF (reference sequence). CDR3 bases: TGTGCCACCAGCAGAGGGGGGGTAGCCAAAAACATTCAGTACTTC. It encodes CATSRGGVAKNIQYF.

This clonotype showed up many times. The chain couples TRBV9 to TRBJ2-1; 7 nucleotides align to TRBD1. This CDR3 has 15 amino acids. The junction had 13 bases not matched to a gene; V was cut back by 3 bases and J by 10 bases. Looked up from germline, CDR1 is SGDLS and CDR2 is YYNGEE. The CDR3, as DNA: TGTGCCAGCAGCGAAGGGGGCGCGGTTAATCTGGAGCAGTTCTTC. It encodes CASSEGGAVNLEQFF.

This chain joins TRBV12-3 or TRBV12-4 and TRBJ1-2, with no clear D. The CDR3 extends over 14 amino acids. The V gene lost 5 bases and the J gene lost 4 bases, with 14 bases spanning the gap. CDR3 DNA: TGTGCCAGCAGTGAAGTTCGAGAGAGCTATGGCTACACCTTC. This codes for CASSEVRESYGYTF.

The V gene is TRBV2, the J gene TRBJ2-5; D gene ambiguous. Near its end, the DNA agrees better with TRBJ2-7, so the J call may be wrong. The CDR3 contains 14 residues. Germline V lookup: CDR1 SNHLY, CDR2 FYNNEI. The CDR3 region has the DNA TGTGCCAGCAGCGTAGAGCGTGGTACGCACGAGCAGTACTTC. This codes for CASSVERGTHEQYF.

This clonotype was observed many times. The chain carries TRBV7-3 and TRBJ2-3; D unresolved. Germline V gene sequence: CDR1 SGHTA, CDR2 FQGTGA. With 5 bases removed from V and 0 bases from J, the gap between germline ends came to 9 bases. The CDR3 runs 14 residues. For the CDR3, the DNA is TGTGCCAGCAGCCACTCGACTAGCACAGATACGCAGTATTTT. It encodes CASSHSTSTDTQYF.

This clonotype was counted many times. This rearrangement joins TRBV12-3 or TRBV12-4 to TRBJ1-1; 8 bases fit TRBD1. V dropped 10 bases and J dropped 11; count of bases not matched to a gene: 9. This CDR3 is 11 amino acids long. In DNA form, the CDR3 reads TGTGCCAACAGGACAGGGTTTGAGGCTTTCTTT. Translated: CANRTGFEAFF.

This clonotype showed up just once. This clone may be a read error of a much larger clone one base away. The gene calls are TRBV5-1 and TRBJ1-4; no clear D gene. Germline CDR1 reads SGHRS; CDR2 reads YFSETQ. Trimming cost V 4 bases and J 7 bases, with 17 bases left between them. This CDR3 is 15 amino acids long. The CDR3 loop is CASSRMQSGSEKLFF. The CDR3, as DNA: TGCGCCAGCAGCCGGATGCAGTCGGGGAGTGAAAAACTGTTTTTT.

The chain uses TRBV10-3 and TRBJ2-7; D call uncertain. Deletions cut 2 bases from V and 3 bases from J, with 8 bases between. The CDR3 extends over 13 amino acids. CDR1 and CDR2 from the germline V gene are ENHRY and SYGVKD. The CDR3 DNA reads TGTGCCATCAGTGAGCGGGCTGACTACGAGCAGTACTTC. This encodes CAISERADYEQYF.

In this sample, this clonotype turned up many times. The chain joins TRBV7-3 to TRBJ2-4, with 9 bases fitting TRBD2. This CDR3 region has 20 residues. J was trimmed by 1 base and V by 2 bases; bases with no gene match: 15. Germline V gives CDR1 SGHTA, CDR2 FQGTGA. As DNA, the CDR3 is TGTGCCAGCAGCTTATTGGGAACTAGCGGGTCCAGCGGGGCCAAAAACATTCAGTACTTC. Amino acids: CASSLLGTSGSSGAKNIQYF.

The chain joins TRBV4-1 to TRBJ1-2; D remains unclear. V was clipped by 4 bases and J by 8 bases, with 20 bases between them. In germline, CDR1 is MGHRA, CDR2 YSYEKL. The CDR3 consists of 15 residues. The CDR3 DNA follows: TGCGCCAGCAGCCGAGATCTTGGAGTTATTAGCGGCTACACCTTC. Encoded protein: CASSRDLGVISGYTF.

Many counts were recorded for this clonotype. The chain's CDR3 is CASSPLTSGRARYNEQFF. Here the CDR3 DNA reads TGTGCCAGCAGCCCGTTAACTAGCGGGAGGGCCCGTTACAATGAGCAGTTCTTC. V and J are TRBV3-1 and TRBJ2-1; 13 bases line up with TRBD2. Germline values: CDR1 LGHDT, CDR2 YNNKEL (reference sequence). The CDR3 totals 18 residues. The J segment lost 4 bases and the V segment lost 4 bases, leaving 10 bases of the junction unmatched.

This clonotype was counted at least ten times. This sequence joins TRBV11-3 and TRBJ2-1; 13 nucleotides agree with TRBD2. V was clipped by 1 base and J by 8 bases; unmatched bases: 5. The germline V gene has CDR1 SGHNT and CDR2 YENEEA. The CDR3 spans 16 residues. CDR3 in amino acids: CASSLGLAGGLDEQFF. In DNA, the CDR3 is TGTGCCAGCAGCTTAGGACTAGCGGGGGGCCTCGATGAGCAGTTCTTC.

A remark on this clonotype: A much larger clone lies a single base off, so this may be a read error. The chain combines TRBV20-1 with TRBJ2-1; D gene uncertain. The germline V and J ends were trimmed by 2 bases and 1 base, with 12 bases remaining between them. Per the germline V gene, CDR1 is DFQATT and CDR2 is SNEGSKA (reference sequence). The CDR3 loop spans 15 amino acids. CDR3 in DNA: TGCAGTGCTAGACCCCAGGCGTGGTCCTACAATGAGCAGTTCTTC. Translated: CSARPQAWSYNEQFF.